This entry lists 5 T cell receptor beta chains sequenced from one sample in a study of OX40 agonist ivuxolimab in advanced cancers. Here immunoSEQ multiplex PCR was the method, and the copy in TCRdb shows in-frame clones only, minus some. The data show some 51,000 clones, around 77% seen once. The input for sequencing was CD4+ or CD8+ T cells sorted from blood, taken in a trial of the OX40 agonist ivuxolimab. The receptors come from an adult with an advanced solid tumor such as melanoma, head and neck, liver or kidney cancer.

This rearrangement joins TRBV2 to TRBJ2-3; 8 bases agree with TRBD1. The CDR3 extends over 15 amino acids. Per germline, CDR1 SNHLY and CDR2 FYNNEI. V shed 9 bases and J 1 base; nucleotides not matched to a gene: 9. This CDR3 reads CARSAGGERTDTQYF. The CDR3 DNA follows: TGTGCCAGGTCAGCAGGGGGCGAACGCACAGATACGCAGTATTTT. The full variable domain, completed using reference TRBV2 and TRBJ2-3, is EPEVTQTPSHQVTQMGQEVILRCVPISNHLYFYWYRQILGQKVEFLVSFYNNEISEKSEIFDDQFSVERPDGSNFTLKIRSTKLEDSAMYFCARSAGGERTDTQYFGPGTRLTVL.

The genes are TRBV10-3 and TRBJ1-2, with D tentatively TRBD1 (5 bases). The V gene's germline CDR1 is ENHRY and CDR2 SYGVKD. Trimming took off 2 bases at V and 4 bases at J, with 14 bases between the two ends. CDR3 length: 15 residues. The CDR3 region is CAISESRGLSYGYTF. The CDR3 nucleotides read TGTGCCATCAGTGAGAGTAGGGGTCTGAGCTATGGCTACACCTTC.

The chain combines TRBV10-3 with TRBJ1-3; D remains unclear. CDR1 is ENHRY and CDR2 is SYGVKD in the germline V gene. With 2 bases removed from V and 2 bases from J, the gap between germline ends came to 10 bases. The CDR3 spans 15 residues. CDR3 DNA: TGTGCCATCAGTGAGGCGGGCAGGACTGGAAACACCATATATTTT. It yields the protein CAISEAGRTGNTIYF.

This clone was observed a few times. CDR3 DNA sequence: TGTGCCAGCAGCTTGACTAGCGGGAGCTCCTACGAGCAGTACTTC. Its protein is CASSLTSGSSYEQYF. The V gene is TRBV7-2, the J gene TRBJ2-7; TRBD2 agrees at 12 bases. The CDR3 totals 15 residues. Germline trimming cut 3 bases from V and 0 bases from J; bases unmatched to any gene: 0. In germline, CDR1 is SGHTA, CDR2 FQGNSA.

The chain links TRBV7-2 to TRBJ1-6; the D is unclear. This CDR3 contains 15 residues. The germline V gene encodes CDR1 SGHTA and CDR2 FQGNSA. The ends were cut back, 3 bases at V and 9 bases at J, with 15 bases in the middle. CDR3 residues: CASSFSVGSGSPLHF. The CDR3 nucleotides read TGTGCCAGCAGCTTCAGTGTCGGATCTGGTTCACCCCTCCACTTT.